Listed here are 32 T cell receptor beta chains from one sample, sequenced in a study of T cell responses to AZD1222 COVID-19 vaccine. The method was immunoSEQ multiplex PCR; TCRdb's version includes in-frame clones alone and lacks a portion of them. The sample holds 150,000 to 200,000 clones, 85% to 95% seen once. Material: peripheral blood, obtained on day 0 of AZD1222 vaccination. All receptors come from an adult in good health.

The chain has TRBV11-2 and TRBJ1-1; D might be TRBD1 (6 bases). The CDR3 contains 15 residues. Between the trimmed V and J ends, which lost 5 bases and 1 base, there was a span of 14 bases. Germline V gene sequence: CDR1 SGHAT, CDR2 FQNNGV. The CDR3 sequence is CASSTHRESNTEAFF. In DNA, the CDR3 is TGTGCCAGCAGCACACACAGGGAGTCGAACACTGAAGCTTTCTTT. The whole variable domain, filled in from reference TRBV11-2 and TRBJ1-1, reads EAGVAQSPRYKIIEKRQSVAFWCNPISGHATLYWYQQILGQGPKLLIQFQNNGVVDDSQLPKDRFSAERLKGVDSTLKIQPAKLEDSAVYLCASSTHRESNTEAFFGQGTRLTVV.

This chain links TRBV27 with TRBJ1-6; possible D gene TRBD1, 5 bases. This CDR3 has 13 amino acids. Trimming left V 6 bases short and J 10 bases short, with 13 bases between. Germline V lookup: CDR1 MNHEY, CDR2 SMNVEV (reference sequence). CDR3 DNA: TGTGCCAGCAGGGCAGGGTTTCGGTCACCCCTCCACTTT. Amino acids: CASRAGFRSPLHF.

The rearrangement joins TRBV18 to TRBJ1-1; 7 positions match TRBD1. Germline V gene lookup returns CDR1 KGHSH and CDR2 LQKENI. With 3 bases clipped from V and 3 bases from J, the junction kept 4 bases outside the gene matches. CDR3 length: 14 residues. The CDR3 loop reads CASSPTTGDTEAFF. CDR3 sequence (DNA): TGTGCCAGCTCACCGACCACAGGGGACACTGAAGCTTTCTTT.

The chain carries TRBV5-4 and TRBJ1-3; D call uncertain. V was trimmed by 3 bases and J by 2 bases, leaving 15 bases between them. CDR1 and CDR2 from the germline V gene are SGHNT and YYREEE (reference sequence). This CDR3 spans 16 amino acids. The CDR3 sequence: CASSSGGRLTGNTIYF. DNA for the CDR3: TGTGCCAGCAGCTCGGGCGGCAGGCTCACTGGAAACACCATATATTTT.

This clone is a singleton in its sample. This CDR3 is CAWIPSGGPYNEQFF. CDR3 nucleotide sequence: TGTGCCTGGATACCCAGCGGGGGGCCCTACAATGAGCAGTTCTTC. The V and J genes are TRBV30 and TRBJ2-1; 9 bases align to TRBD2. The germline V gene encodes CDR1 GTSNPN and CDR2 SVGIG (reference sequence). V was pared by 4 bases and J by 2 bases, with 6 bases of the junction left unmatched. This CDR3 spans 15 amino acids.

The J gene is TRBJ1-4, the V gene TRBV3-1 (or the pseudogene TRBV3-2); the D is unclear. This CDR3 has 16 amino acids. Per germline, CDR1 LGHDT and CDR2 YNNKEL (reference sequence). Trimming cost V 1 base and J 8 bases, with 17 bases left between them. This chain's CDR3 is CASSQGPFGLGEKLFF. DNA for the CDR3: TGTGCCAGCAGCCAAGGCCCCTTCGGGCTTGGGGAAAAACTGTTTTTT.

The chain uses TRBV11-1 and TRBJ1-2, with D unclear. Germline CDR1 SGHAT, CDR2 FQDESV (reference sequence). The V and J ends lost 6 bases and 3 bases respectively, with 17 bases between them. The CDR3 spans 15 residues. As DNA, the CDR3 is TGTGCCAGCAGTTCACCCGGACGGACCCACTATGGCTACACCTTC. This sequence encodes CASSSPGRTHYGYTF.

The chain uses TRBV2 and TRBJ2-7, with a weak D call TRBD1 (6 bases). The germline V and J ends were trimmed by 3 bases and 4 bases, with 16 bases remaining between them. CDR1 and CDR2 (germline): SNHLY, FYNNEI. The length of the CDR3 is 15 residues. The CDR3 is CASSERTGQLYEQYF. The CDR3 bases are TGTGCCAGCAGTGAGAGAACAGGACAGTTGTACGAGCAGTACTTC.

This clone was recorded once. The rearrangement links TRBV4-1 to TRBJ1-2; 7 positions match TRBD1. The J segment lost 1 base and the V segment lost 11 bases, leaving 10 bases of the junction unmatched. The CDR3 sequence is 14 residues long. CDR1 is MGHRA, CDR2 YSYEKL, per germline. CDR3 DNA: TGCGCCTCCCGGGACAGAGGGATTAACTATGGCTACACCTTC. This gives the protein CASRDRGINYGYTF.

This chain uses TRBV7-8 with TRBJ1-3, with D tentatively TRBD1 (6 bases). Trimming stripped 5 bases from V and 4 bases from J, with 12 bases between. The germline CDR1 and CDR2 sequences are SGHVS and FQNEAQ. This CDR3 comprises 14 residues. CDR3 sequence: CASSPQGLGNTIYF. The CDR3 DNA sequence: TGTGCCAGCAGCCCACAGGGATTGGGAAACACCATATATTTT.

The J gene is TRBJ2-1, the V gene TRBV27; 7 bases are a match to TRBD2. The CDR3 covers 15 residues. Trimming cost V 0 bases and J 9 bases; bases outside gene matches: 8. Germline values: CDR1 MNHEY, CDR2 SMNVEV (reference sequence). The CDR3 DNA follows: TGTGCCAGCAGTTTATCGATACGGGGGAGGGGTGAGCAGTTCTTC. It yields the protein CASSLSIRGRGEQFF.

With respect to this clone: The junction differs from germline at one of its ends, possibly a read error. CDR3: CASSLAGGPGEQYF. The CDR3 coding sequence is TGTGCCAGCAGCCTAGCGGGGGGGCCGGGCGAGCAGTACTTC. The chain employs TRBV7-2 and TRBJ2-7; 12 nucleotides align to TRBD2. The CDR3 totals 14 residues. Germline-derived CDR1 and CDR2 are SGHTA and FQGNSA.

This clone was detected a few times. This sequence joins TRBV2 and TRBJ2-3; TRBD1 is a possible D gene (5 bases). Germline V gives CDR1 SNHLY, CDR2 FYNNEI. The CDR3 contains 13 residues. Trimming removed 8 bases from V and 3 bases from J, with 12 bases in between. The CDR3 nucleotides read TGTGCCAGCCGACAGCAGGGTACAGATACGCAGTATTTT. Encoded protein: CASRQQGTDTQYF.

V usage is TRBV30 and J usage is TRBJ1-1; tentatively, D is TRBD1 (5 bases). The CDR3 loop spans 13 amino acids. Trimming shortened V by 2 bases and J by 1 base, and 8 bases separated the two germline ends. Germline CDR1 is GTSNPN and CDR2 is SVGIG (reference sequence). CDR3 nucleotide sequence: TGTGCCTGGAGTAGACAGCAGAACACTGAAGCTTTCTTT. This translates into CAWSRQQNTEAFF.

V is TRBV5-4 and J is TRBJ1-4; 7 bases align to TRBD1. The length of the CDR3 is 15 residues. The V gene's germline CDR1 is SGHNT and CDR2 YYREEE (reference sequence). Trimming removed 6 bases from V and 6 bases from J; junction bases left unmatched: 11. DNA for the CDR3: TGTGCCAGCAACAGAAGGGAGACAGGGCATGAAAAACTGTTTTTT. This sequence encodes CASNRRETGHEKLFF.

CDR3 in amino acids: CASSIGDRGNTIYF. The CDR3 DNA follows: TGTGCCAGTAGTATAGGGGACAGAGGAAACACCATATATTTT. The chain joins TRBV19 to TRBJ1-3; TRBD1 aligns across 7 bases. The germline gives CDR1 LNHDA, CDR2 SQIVND (reference sequence). There are 14 residues in the CDR3. V lost 1 base and J lost 4; bases outside the gene matches: 1.

The rearrangement joins TRBV10-3 to TRBJ2-1; D remains ambiguous. V lost 0 bases to trimming and J lost 8 bases, with 5 bases between them. Germline CDR1 and CDR2: ENHRY and SYGVKD. This CDR3 region has 12 residues. CDR3 region: CAISESRYEQFF. CDR3 DNA sequence: TGTGCCATCAGTGAGTCCAGGTATGAGCAGTTCTTC.

The rearrangement joins TRBV7-2 to TRBJ1-5; D is unresolved. CDR1 is SGHTA, CDR2 FQGNSA, per germline. This CDR3 is built from 15 residues. The V end was cut by 2 bases, the J end by 2 bases, with 10 bases between. The CDR3 nucleotides read TGTGCCAGCAGCTTACTGATTTCCCGCAATCAGCCCCAGCATTTT. Protein product: CASSLLISRNQPQHF.

The gene calls are TRBV30 and TRBJ2-3; tentative D call: TRBD2 (5 bases). CDR1 and CDR2 from the germline V gene are GTSNPN and SVGIG (reference sequence). V was pared by 1 base and J by 0 bases, with 8 bases between. CDR3 length: 14 residues. CDR3 sequence (DNA): TGTGCCTGGAGTGGTCGGGGTAGCACAGATACGCAGTATTTT. This codes for CAWSGRGSTDTQYF.

DNA of the CDR3: TGTGCCTGGAGTCCCCGCGGGCCCTTCTACAATGAGCAGTTCTTC. Its protein is CAWSPRGPFYNEQFF. The chain couples TRBV30 to TRBJ2-1; the D gene is possibly TRBD2 (5 bases). CDR3 size: 15 residues. CDR1 and CDR2 from the germline V gene are GTSNPN and SVGIG (reference sequence). V dropped 2 bases and J dropped 3 bases, with 14 bases sitting between them.

The chain is built from TRBV12-3 or TRBV12-4 and TRBJ1-6; TRBD1 agrees at 8 bases. The CDR3 is 13 amino acids. Unmatched junction bases numbered 7, after V lost 8 bases and J lost 10 bases. CDR3 loop: CASGARQGSPLHF. The CDR3 DNA reads TGTGCCAGCGGCGCTCGACAGGGGTCACCCCTCCACTTT.

The rearrangement joins TRBV27 to TRBJ1-5; 8 bases map to TRBD1. The J segment lost 4 bases and the V segment lost 6 bases, leaving 8 bases of the junction unmatched. Per the germline V gene, CDR1 is MNHEY and CDR2 is SMNVEV (reference sequence). The CDR3 extends over 15 amino acids. CDR3 DNA sequence: TGTGCCAGCAGACCCGGGACAGGTCGTAATCAGCCCCAGCATTTT. Its translation: CASRPGTGRNQPQHF.

The chain recombines TRBV7-3 with TRBJ2-5, with 13 bases lining up with TRBD2. The germline CDR1 and CDR2 sequences are SGHTA and FQGTGA. The V segment lost 2 bases and the J segment 5 bases; nucleotides outside the gene matches: 2. This CDR3 spans 15 amino acids. The CDR3 bases are TGTGCCAGCAGCTTAGGACTAGCGGGGGTGGAGACCCAGTACTTC. Amino acid sequence: CASSLGLAGVETQYF. The variable domain in full, completed from reference TRBV7-3 and TRBJ2-5, reads GAGVSQTPSNKVTEKGKYVELRCDPISGHTALYWYRQSLGQGPEFLIYFQGTGAADDSGLPNDRFFAVRPEGSVSTLKIQRTERGDSAVYLCASSLGLAGVETQYFGPGTRLLVL.

This clone was counted a few times. V and J are TRBV7-2 and TRBJ1-1; the match to TRBD1 covers 8 bases. The CDR3 has 13 residues. The germline V gene has CDR1 SGHTA and CDR2 FQGNSA. V shed 5 bases, J shed 5 bases, and the junction held 4 bases outside the gene matches. The DNA for the CDR3 is TGTGCCAGCAGCGAAAGACAGGGGACTGAAGCTTTCTTT. Translated, it gives CASSERQGTEAFF. The whole variable domain, filled in from reference TRBV7-2 and TRBJ1-1, reads GAGVSQSPSNKVTEKGKDVELRCDPISGHTALYWYRQSLGQGLEFLIYFQGNSAPDKSGLPSDRFSAERTGGSVSTLTIQRTQQEDSAVYLCASSERQGTEAFFGQGTRLTVV.

This chain connects TRBV7-9 to TRBJ1-2; a possible D gene is TRBD1 (6 bases). CDR3 size: 15 residues. CDR1 is SEHNR, CDR2 FQNEAQ, per germline (reference sequence). V was trimmed by 5 bases and J by 2 bases, leaving 15 bases between them. The DNA of the CDR3 is TGTGCCAGCAGCGCCGTAGGGGGGTTAAACTATGGCTACACCTTC. Protein sequence: CASSAVGGLNYGYTF.

J is TRBJ2-1 and V is TRBV4-1; TRBD1 might be the D (5 bases). V lost 1 base and J lost 9, with 19 bases in between. The V gene's germline CDR1 is MGHRA and CDR2 YSYEKL. The CDR3 loop spans 16 amino acids. The CDR3 loop reads CASSQAGQGVSLEQFF. CDR3 sequence (DNA): TGCGCCAGCAGCCAAGCGGGCCAGGGTGTCTCGCTTGAGCAGTTCTTC.

V usage is TRBV6-6 and J usage is TRBJ2-3; 16 bases align to TRBD2. V shed 5 bases, J shed 3 bases, and the junction held 8 bases outside the gene matches. The CDR3 totals 18 residues. Germline CDR1 reads MNHNY; CDR2 reads SVGAGI (reference sequence). DNA of the CDR3: TGTGCCAGCAGTCGGGGACTAGCGGGGGGGCCGAGTACAGATACGCAGTATTTT. Translation gives CASSRGLAGGPSTDTQYF.

The V call is TRBV3-1 (or the pseudogene TRBV3-2), the J call TRBJ2-2, with D perhaps matching TRBD1 (9 bases). The ends were cut back, 4 bases at V and 0 bases at J, with 27 bases in the middle. Germline CDR1 LGHDT, CDR2 YNNKEL (reference sequence). CDR3 length: 21 residues. CDR3 sequence reads: CASSPTYGTGRAGANTGELFF. The CDR3 DNA reads as TGTGCCAGCAGCCCAACCTACGGGACAGGGCGAGCGGGAGCGAACACCGGGGAGCTGTTTTTT.

This rearrangement joins TRBV18 to TRBJ1-4, with D maybe TRBD1 (6 bases). There are 16 residues in the CDR3. Germline lookup yields CDR1 KGHSH and CDR2 LQKENI. V was trimmed by 1 base and J by 0 bases, leaving 9 bases between them. The CDR3 here is CASSPQQGPTNEKLFF. CDR3 in DNA: TGTGCCAGCTCACCACAACAGGGTCCAACTAATGAAAAACTGTTTTTT.

The CDR3 DNA sequence: TGTGCCAGCAGCTCAGGGGACAGGGGCGGTGAAAAACTGTTTTTT. Amino acids: CASSSGDRGGEKLFF. The chain joins TRBV11-3 to TRBJ1-4, with 10 positions matching TRBD1. The CDR3 has 15 residues. V shed 4 bases, J shed 7 bases, and the junction held 6 bases outside the gene matches. In germline, CDR1 is SGHNT, CDR2 YENEEA.

The chain has TRBV27 and TRBJ2-1; the match to TRBD2 covers 9 bases. The CDR3 covers 18 residues. Germline values: CDR1 MNHEY, CDR2 SMNVEV (reference sequence). J gave up 3 bases and V 4 bases, and 13 bases lay outside the gene matches. This CDR3 reads CASSSTSLAGAFYNEQFF. CDR3 DNA sequence: TGTGCCAGCAGTTCCACCTCATTAGCGGGGGCCTTCTACAATGAGCAGTTCTTC.

This chain links TRBV28 with TRBJ2-2; D gene uncertain. CDR3 length: 16 amino acids. The V end lost 2 bases, the J end lost 7 bases, and 17 bases lay between the germline ends. CDR1 is MDHEN and CDR2 is SYDVKM in the germline V gene. The CDR3 spells CASSLTPPVYRGELFF. The CDR3 bases are TGTGCCAGCAGTTTAACCCCCCCGGTTTACCGCGGGGAGCTGTTTTTT.